The source of this TCR beta chain is a study of cytomegalovirus exposure and HLA in healthy donors. Study information: Most genotyped donors, 65% to 85% of 398, had Caucasian-associated genetic ancestry. Overall study findings and caveats: Later, an analysis found that common viral pathogens appeared to be linked with several of the most significant clusters.

The PCR employed 60 Vbeta primers together with 13 Jbeta primers. Produced via immunoSEQ multiplex PCR; TCRdb's table is partial and in-frame only. Of 140,000 to 150,000 clones in the sample, 61% were seen once. Per the germline V gene, CDR1 is SQVTM and CDR2 is ANQGSEA. Deletions cut 7 bases from V and 10 bases from J, with 19 bases between. The CDR3 loop spans 12 amino acids. This clone turned up a few times. Antigen unknown. The sequence derives from a male donor in good health and CMV-seronegative. The specimen sequenced was PBMCs. The rearrangement joins TRBV29-1 to TRBJ1-1, with D perhaps matching TRBD1 (5 bases). CDR3 sequence reads: CSAVTGTEGAFF. The CDR3 DNA is TGCAGCGCCGTTACGGGGACGGAGGGAGCTTTCTTT.